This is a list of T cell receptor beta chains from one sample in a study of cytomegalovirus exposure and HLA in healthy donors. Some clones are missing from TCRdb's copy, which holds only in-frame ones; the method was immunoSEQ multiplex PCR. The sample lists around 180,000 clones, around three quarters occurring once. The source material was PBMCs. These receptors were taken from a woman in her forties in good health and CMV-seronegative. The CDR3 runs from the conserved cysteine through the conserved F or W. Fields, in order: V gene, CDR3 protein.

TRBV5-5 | CASILQGAATEAFF
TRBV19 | CASSPSDRDYGYTF
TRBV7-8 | CASSLYDSGSGELFF
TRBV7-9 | CASSRSDSPMLFF
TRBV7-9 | CASSLTQGGTETQYF
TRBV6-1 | CAIRGTGGTGELFF
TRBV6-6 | CASSYAGETQYF
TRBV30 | CAWRGSTGNPRGTEAFF
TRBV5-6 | CASSLGTSGADTQYF
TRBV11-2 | CASSLSPYSNQPQHF
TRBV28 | CASSSQGQGDEQYF
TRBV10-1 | CASRFPGAPNTEAFF
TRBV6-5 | CATARPGELFF
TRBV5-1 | CASSLGGGGRQETQYF
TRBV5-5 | CASSLGLADGEQYF
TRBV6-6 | CAGSQGQETQYF
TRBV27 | CASSYRGANTEAFF
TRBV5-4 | CASSPGWDGYTF
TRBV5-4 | CASSWGGLAEETQYF
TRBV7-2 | CASSGWTSGTYEQYF
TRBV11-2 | CASSSGDRASLVWTGELFF
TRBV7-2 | CASTSGGRVIPSSYEQYF
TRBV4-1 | CASSQAGGLETQYF
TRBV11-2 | CASSFGDSNEQFF
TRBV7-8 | CASSLDLNTGELFF
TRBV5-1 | CASSLVSGSQETQYF
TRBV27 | CASSLSRQGGLNTEAFF
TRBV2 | CASSDTSYEQYF
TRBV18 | CASSPLSGQETQYF
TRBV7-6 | CASSFLDRGLREQFF
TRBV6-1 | CASGSRDRGNEQFF
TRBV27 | CASRPLDRVYGYTF
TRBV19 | CASNLDSAGNTIYF
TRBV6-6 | CAILGTRQDTEAFF
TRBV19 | CASSIASGMNTEAFF
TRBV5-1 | CASNPRTDTTEAFF
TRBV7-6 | CASSPTGGATNEKLFF
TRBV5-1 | CASSPGQGDTIYF
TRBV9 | CASSVTGNSPLHF
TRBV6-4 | CASSFGQGDSPLHF
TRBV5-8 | CASSLGVMWGVAFF
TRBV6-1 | CASGTTGYNSPLHF
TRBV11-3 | CASSFGDSEPDTQYF
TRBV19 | CASSLTGTEAFF
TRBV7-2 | CASSLSSEAFF
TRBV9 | CASSLAGVRNEQFF
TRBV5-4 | CASTSAGGTEAFF
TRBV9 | CASSVGGTGNNEQFF